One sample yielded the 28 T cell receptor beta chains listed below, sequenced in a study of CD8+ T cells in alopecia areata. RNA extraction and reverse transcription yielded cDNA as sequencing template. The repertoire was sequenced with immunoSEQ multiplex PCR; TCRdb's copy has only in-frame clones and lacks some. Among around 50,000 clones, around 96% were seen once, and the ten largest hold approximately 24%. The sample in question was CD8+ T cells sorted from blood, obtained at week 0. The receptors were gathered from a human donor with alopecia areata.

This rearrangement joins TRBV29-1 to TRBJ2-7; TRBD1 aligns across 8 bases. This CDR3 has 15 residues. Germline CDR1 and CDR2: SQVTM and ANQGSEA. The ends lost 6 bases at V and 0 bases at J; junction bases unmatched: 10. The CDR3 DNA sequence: TGCAGCGTCCGGGTTAGGACAGGGACCTCCTACGAGCAGTACTTC. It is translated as CSVRVRTGTSYEQYF.

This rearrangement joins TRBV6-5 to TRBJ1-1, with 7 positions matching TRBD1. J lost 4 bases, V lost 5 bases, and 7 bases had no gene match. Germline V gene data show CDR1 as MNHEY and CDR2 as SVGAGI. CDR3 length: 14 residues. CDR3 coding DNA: TGTGCCAGCAGTCCCCAACAGGGGTCCACTGAAGCTTTCTTT. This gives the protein CASSPQQGSTEAFF.

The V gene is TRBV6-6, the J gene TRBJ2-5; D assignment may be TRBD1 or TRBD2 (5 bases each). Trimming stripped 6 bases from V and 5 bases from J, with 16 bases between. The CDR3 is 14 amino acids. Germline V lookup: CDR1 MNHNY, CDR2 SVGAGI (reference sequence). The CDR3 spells CASSRGPRTETQYF. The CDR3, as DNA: TGTGCCAGCAGCCGGGGACCACGTACTGAGACCCAGTACTTC.

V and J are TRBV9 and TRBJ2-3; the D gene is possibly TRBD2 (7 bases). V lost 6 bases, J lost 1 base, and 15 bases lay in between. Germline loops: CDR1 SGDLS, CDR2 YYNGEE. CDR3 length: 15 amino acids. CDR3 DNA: TGTGCCAGCAACGGAGGGGGGGTGGGCACAGATACGCAGTATTTT. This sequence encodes CASNGGGVGTDTQYF.

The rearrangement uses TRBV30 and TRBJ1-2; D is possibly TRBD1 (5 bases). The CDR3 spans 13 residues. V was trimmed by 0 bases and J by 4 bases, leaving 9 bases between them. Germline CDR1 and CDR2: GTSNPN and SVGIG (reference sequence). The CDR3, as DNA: TGTGCCTGGAGTGTACAGGCAGTCTATGGCTACACCTTC. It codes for CAWSVQAVYGYTF.

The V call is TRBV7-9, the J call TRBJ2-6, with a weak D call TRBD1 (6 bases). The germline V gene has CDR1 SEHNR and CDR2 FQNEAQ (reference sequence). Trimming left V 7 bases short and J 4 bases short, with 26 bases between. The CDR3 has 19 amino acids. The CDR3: CASNEKWAGELTGANVLTF. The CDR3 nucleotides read TGTGCCAGCAATGAGAAATGGGCAGGGGAGCTGACAGGGGCCAACGTCCTGACTTTC. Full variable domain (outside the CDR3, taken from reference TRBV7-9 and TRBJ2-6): DTGVSQNPRHKITKRGQNVTFRCDPISEHNRLYWYRQTLGQGPEFLTYFQNEAQLEKSRLLSDRFSAERPKGSFSTLEIQRTEQGDSAMYLCASNEKWAGELTGANVLTFGAGSRLTVL.

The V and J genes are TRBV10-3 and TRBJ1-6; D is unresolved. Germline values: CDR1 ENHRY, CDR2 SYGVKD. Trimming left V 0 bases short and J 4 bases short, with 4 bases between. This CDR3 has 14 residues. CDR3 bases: TGTGCCATCAGTGAGTCCGATTATAATTCACCCCTCCACTTT. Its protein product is CAISESDYNSPLHF.

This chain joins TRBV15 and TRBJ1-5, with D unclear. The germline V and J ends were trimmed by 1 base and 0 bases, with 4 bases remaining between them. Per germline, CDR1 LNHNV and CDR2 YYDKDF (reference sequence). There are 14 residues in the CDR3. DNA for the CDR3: TGTGCCACCAGCAGAGTGACTAGCAATCAGCCCCAGCATTTT. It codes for CATSRVTSNQPQHF.

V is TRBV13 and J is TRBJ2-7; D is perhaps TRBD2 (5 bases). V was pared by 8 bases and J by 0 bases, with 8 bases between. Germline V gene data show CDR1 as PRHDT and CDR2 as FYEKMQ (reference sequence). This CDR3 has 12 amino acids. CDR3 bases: TGTGCCAGCTCTGGGAGCTCCTACGAGCAGTACTTC. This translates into CASSGSSYEQYF. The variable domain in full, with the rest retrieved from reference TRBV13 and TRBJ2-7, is AAGVIQSPRHLIKEKRETATLKCYPIPRHDTVYWYQQGPGQDPQFLISFYEKMQSDKGSIPDRFSAQQFSDYHSELNMSSLELGDSALYFCASSGSSYEQYFGPGTRLTVT.

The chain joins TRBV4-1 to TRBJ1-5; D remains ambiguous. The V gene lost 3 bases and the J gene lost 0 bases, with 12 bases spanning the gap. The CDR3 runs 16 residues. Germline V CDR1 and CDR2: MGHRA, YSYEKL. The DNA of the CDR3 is TGCGCCAGCAGCCAGGGATGGCCTAATAGCAATCAGCCCCAGCATTTT. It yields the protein CASSQGWPNSNQPQHF.

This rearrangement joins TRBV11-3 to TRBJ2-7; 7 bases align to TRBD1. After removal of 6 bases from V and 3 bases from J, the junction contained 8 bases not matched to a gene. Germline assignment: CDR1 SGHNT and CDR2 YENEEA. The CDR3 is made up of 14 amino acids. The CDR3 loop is CASSPRTGFYEQYF. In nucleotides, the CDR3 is TGTGCCAGCAGTCCGCGGACAGGATTCTACGAGCAGTACTTC.

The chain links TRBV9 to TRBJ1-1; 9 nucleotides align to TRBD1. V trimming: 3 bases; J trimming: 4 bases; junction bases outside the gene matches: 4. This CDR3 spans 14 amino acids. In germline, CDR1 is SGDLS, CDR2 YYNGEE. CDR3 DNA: TGTGCCAGCAGCGAGGACAGGGGAGTCACTGAAGCTTTCTTT. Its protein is CASSEDRGVTEAFF.

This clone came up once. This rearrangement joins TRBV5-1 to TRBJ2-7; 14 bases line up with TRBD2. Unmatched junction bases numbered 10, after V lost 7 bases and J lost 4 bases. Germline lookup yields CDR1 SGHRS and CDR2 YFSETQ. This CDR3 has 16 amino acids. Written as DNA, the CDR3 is TGCGCCAGCGGCCGGACTAGCGGGGGGCTTTCTTACGAGCAGTACTTC. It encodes CASGRTSGGLSYEQYF.

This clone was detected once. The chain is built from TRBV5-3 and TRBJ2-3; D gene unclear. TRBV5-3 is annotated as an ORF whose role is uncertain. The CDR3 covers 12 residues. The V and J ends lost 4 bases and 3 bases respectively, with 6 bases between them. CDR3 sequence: CARSSSTDTQYF. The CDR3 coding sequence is TGTGCCAGAAGCAGTTCGACAGATACGCAGTATTTT.

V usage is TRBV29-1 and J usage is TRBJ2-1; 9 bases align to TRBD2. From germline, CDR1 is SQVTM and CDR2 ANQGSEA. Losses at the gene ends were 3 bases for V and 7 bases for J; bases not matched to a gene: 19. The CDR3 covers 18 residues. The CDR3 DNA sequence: TGCAGCGTTGAGTCCCCAGCGGGGGGCCCAGGGTCGAGTAATGAGCAGTTCTTC. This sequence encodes CSVESPAGGPGSSNEQFF.

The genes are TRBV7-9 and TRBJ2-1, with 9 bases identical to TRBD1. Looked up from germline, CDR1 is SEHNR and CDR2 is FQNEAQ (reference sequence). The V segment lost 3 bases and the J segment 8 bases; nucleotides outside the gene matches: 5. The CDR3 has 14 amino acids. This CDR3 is CASSFGTGSHEQFF. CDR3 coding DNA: TGTGCCAGCAGCTTCGGGACAGGGTCCCATGAGCAGTTCTTC.

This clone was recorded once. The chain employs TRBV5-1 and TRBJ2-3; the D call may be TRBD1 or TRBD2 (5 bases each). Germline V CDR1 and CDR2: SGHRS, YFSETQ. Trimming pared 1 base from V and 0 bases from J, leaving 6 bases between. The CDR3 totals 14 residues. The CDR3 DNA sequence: TGCGCCAGCAGCTTGAGGGACAGCACAGATACGCAGTATTTT. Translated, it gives CASSLRDSTDTQYF. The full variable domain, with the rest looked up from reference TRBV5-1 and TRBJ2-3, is KAGVTQTPRYLIKTRGQQVTLSCSPISGHRSVSWYQQTPGQGLQFLFEYFSETQRNKGNFPGRFSGRQFSNSRSEMNVSTLELGDSALYLCASSLRDSTDTQYFGPGTRLTVL.

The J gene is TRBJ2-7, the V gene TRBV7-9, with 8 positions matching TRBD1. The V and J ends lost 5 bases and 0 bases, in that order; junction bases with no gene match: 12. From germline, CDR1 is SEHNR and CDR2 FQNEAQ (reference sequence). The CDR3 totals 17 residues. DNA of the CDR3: TGTGCCAGCAGCCAATCTCTTGGACAGGGCAACTCCTACGAGCAGTACTTC. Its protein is CASSQSLGQGNSYEQYF.

The CDR3 region has the DNA TGTGCCAGCACCACAGGGGATAGGAACACTGAAGCTTTCTTT. Translation gives CASTTGDRNTEAFF. The rearrangement uses TRBV7-6 and TRBJ1-1; 7 nucleotides line up with TRBD1. This CDR3 has 14 amino acids. After removal of 7 bases from V and 1 base from J, the junction contained 6 bases not matched to a gene. The germline V gene encodes CDR1 SGHVS and CDR2 FNYEAQ. The full variable domain, in which reference TRBV7-6 and TRBJ1-1 provide the parts outside the CDR3, is GAGVSQSPRYKVTKRGQDVALRCDPISGHVSLYWYRQALGQGPEFLTYFNYEAQQDKSGLPNDRFSAERPEGSISTLTIQRTEQRDSAMYRCASTTGDRNTEAFFGQGTRLTVV.

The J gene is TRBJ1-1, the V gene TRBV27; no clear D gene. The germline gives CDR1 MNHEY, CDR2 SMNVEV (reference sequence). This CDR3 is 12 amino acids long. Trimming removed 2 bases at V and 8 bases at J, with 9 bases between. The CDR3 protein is CASSLIEGEAFF. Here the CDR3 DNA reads TGTGCCAGCAGTTTAATAGAGGGAGAAGCTTTCTTT.

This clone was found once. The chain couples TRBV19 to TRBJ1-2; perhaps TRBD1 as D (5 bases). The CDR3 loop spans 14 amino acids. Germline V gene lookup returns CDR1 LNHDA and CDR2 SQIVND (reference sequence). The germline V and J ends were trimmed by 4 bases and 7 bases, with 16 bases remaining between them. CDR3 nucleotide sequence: TGTGCCAGTAGTACTGTTTACGGACACGGTGGCTACACCTTC. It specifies CASSTVYGHGGYTF.

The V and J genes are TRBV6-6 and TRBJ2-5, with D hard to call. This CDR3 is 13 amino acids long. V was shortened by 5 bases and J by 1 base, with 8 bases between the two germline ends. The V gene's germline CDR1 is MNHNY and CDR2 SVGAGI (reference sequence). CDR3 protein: CASSGGLQETQYF. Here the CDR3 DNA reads TGTGCCAGCAGTGGCGGCCTCCAAGAGACCCAGTACTTC.

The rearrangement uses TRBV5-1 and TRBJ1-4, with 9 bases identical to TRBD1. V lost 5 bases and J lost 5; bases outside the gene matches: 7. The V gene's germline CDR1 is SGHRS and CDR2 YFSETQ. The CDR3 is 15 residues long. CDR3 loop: CASRHNRGPNEKLFF. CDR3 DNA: TGCGCCAGCAGACACAACAGGGGGCCAAATGAAAAACTGTTTTTT.

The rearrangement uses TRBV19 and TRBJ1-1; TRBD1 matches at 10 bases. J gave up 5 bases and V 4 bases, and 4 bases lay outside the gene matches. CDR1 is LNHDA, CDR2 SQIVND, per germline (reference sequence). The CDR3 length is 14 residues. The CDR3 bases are TGTGCCAGTAGTACCGGACAGGGGGAGACTGAAGCTTTCTTT. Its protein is CASSTGQGETEAFF.

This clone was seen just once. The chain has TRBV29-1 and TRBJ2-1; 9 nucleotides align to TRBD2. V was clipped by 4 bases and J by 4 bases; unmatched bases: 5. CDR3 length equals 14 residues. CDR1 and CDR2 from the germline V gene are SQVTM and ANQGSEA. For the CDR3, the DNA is TGCAGCGTTGGCGGGCTAGCGGGGTACAATGAGCAGTTCTTC. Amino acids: CSVGGLAGYNEQFF.

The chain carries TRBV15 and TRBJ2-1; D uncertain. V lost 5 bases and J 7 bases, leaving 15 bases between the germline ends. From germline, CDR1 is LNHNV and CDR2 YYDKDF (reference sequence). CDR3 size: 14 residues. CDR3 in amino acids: CATSFRLPGNEQFF. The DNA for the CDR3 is TGTGCCACCAGCTTCCGCCTCCCGGGTAATGAGCAGTTCTTC.

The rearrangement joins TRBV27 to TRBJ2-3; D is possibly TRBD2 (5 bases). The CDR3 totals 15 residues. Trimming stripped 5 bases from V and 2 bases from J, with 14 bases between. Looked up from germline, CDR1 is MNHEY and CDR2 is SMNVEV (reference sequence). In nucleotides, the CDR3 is TGTGCCAGCAGTCCCTCGGCAGGACTCACAGATACGCAGTATTTT. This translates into CASSPSAGLTDTQYF.

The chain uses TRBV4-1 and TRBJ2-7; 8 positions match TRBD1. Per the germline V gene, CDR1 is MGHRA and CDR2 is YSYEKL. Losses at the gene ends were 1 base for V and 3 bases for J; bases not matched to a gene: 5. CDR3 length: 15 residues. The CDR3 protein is CASSQASGTGYEQYF. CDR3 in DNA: TGCGCCAGCAGCCAAGCCTCAGGGACAGGCTACGAGCAGTACTTC.